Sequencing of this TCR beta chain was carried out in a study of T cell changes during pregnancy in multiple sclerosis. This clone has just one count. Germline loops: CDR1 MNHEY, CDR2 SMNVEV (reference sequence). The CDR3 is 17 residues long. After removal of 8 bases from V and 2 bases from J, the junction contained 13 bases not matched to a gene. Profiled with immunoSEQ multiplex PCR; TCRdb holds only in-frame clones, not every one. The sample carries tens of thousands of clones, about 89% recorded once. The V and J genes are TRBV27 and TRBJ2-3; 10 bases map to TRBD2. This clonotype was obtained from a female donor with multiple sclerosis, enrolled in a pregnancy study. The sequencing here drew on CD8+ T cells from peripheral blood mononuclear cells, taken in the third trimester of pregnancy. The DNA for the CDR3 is TGTGCCAGCTCTGGACTAGCGGTCCTGGGGTCCACAGATACGCAGTATTTT. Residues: CASSGLAVLGSTDTQYF.